This TCR beta chain was retrieved from a study of technical replicates of blood from several donors (dated by TCRdb to 2016 to 2017). This clone appeared once. The target of this receptor is not known. No much larger clonotype is one base removed from it; base qualities were not supplied. The library was obtained by the immunoSEQ multiplex PCR assay. The source is immuneACCESS, and TCRdb retained only in-frame sequences with V and J called. Part of the clones is not carried over; for the studies checked, unresolved V genes explain less than half of this, and the remainder is unexplained. The sample table records about 97,000 clones; over 90% of these occur just once. Jointly, the top ten make up 0.2% to 0.25% of the sample. The cysteine opens and the phenylalanine closes a CDR3 of 12 amino acids. Solely the CDR3 DNA is kept, with 36 bases framed from the first base. The germline V gene provides CDR1 SQVTM and CDR2 ANQGSEA. V loses 8 bases, J loses 5 bases, and the germline ends lie 15 bases apart.

The TCR sequence derives from a human donor in good health. The chain is made from TRBV29-1 and TRBJ1-1; no D gene is confidently identified. Sequencing was carried out using T cells isolated from PBMCs. CDR3 protein: CSLRGVDTEAFF. The DNA is as follows: TGCAGCCTAAGAGGAGTGGATACTGAAGCTTTCTTT.